This TCR beta chain is from a study of blood T cells in healthy people across ages. Concerning this clonotype: Its antigen is undetermined. Relative to the germline gene, one junction end is altered; a read error may explain this.

It was with a sample-barcoded 5' primer and a J-beta primer mix that a second PCR of about 6 to 11 cycles was run. TCRdb used MiXCR to reprocess the 5' RACE reads, holding one entry per CDR3 protein. This table has approximately 670,000 distinct CDR3 sequences, around 41% appearing once. Every donor gave approximately 10 milliliters of peripheral blood. Every sample had a minimum of 7 million PBMCs isolated. CDR3 length: 13 amino acids. Germline V gene lookup returns CDR1 LGHNA and CDR2 YSLEER. Whole-study findings and limits: Long-lived donors carried more naive CD4+ cells and greater diversity than aged donors. TCR beta diversity tracked closely with naive T cell percentage.

This receptor was identified in a man older than 75 in good health. V and J are TRBV4-3 and TRBJ1-1; D remains unclear. The sequenced sample consisted of blood. For the CDR3, the DNA is TGCGTCAGCAGCCGCCAGGCGGGCACTGAAGCTTTCTTT. It translates to CVSSRQAGTEAFF.